The 22 T cell receptor beta chains presented below share a single source sample, sequenced in a study of T cell responses to AZD1222 COVID-19 vaccine. TCRdb keeps only in-frame clones here, not all; method: immunoSEQ multiplex PCR. The sample lists about 120,000 clones, about 90% occurring once. Sequencing used peripheral blood, obtained 28 days after the second AZD1222 dose. Source of these receptors: an adult who received the AZD1222 COVID-19 vaccine.

The chain is built from TRBV7-2 and TRBJ2-3; D call uncertain. Germline V lookup: CDR1 SGHTA, CDR2 FQGNSA. The V and J ends lost 6 bases and 2 bases respectively, with 18 bases between them. The CDR3 length is 16 residues. The CDR3 DNA reads as TGTGCCAGCAGACAGACCCCCGGCCTTTCCACAGATACGCAGTATTTT. It codes for CASRQTPGLSTDTQYF.

The chain employs TRBV7-2 and TRBJ2-2, with TRBD2 matching over 7 bases. V trimming: 5 bases; J trimming: 0 bases; junction bases outside the gene matches: 3. There are 15 residues in the CDR3. Per the germline V gene, CDR1 is SGHTA and CDR2 is FQGNSA. CDR3 nucleotides: TGTGCCAGCAGCCCAACTAGCGCGAACACCGGGGAGCTGTTTTTT. Amino acid sequence: CASSPTSANTGELFF.

The gene calls are TRBV5-1 and TRBJ2-5; TRBD1 matches 9 bases. The germline gives CDR1 SGHRS, CDR2 YFSETQ. The CDR3 loop spans 14 amino acids. After removal of 3 bases from V and 1 base from J, the junction contained 1 base not matched to a gene. CDR3 DNA: TGCGCCAGCAGCTCACAGGGGGCCCAAGAGACCCAGTACTTC. The encoded protein is CASSSQGAQETQYF. The variable domain in full, completed from reference TRBV5-1 and TRBJ2-5, reads KAGVTQTPRYLIKTRGQQVTLSCSPISGHRSVSWYQQTPGQGLQFLFEYFSETQRNKGNFPGRFSGRQFSNSRSEMNVSTLELGDSALYLCASSSQGAQETQYFGPGTRLLVL.

The chain joins TRBV28 to TRBJ2-7; D might be TRBD2 (6 bases). The V and J ends lost 2 bases and 3 bases respectively, with 14 bases between them. The length of the CDR3 is 15 residues. CDR1 is MDHEN, CDR2 SYDVKM, per germline. Here the CDR3 DNA reads TGTGCCAGCAGTTTACACGGAGGGGATTACTACGAGCAGTACTTC. It codes for CASSLHGGDYYEQYF. Full variable domain (rest looked up from reference TRBV28 and TRBJ2-7): DVKVTQSSRYLVKRTGEKVFLECVQDMDHENMFWYRQDPGLGLRLIYFSYDVKMKEKGDIPEGYSVSREKKERFSLILESASTNQTSMYLCASSLHGGDYYEQYFGPGTRLTVT.

The chain links TRBV28 to TRBJ1-5, with D unresolved. Between the trimmed V and J ends, which lost 7 bases and 6 bases, there was a span of 13 bases. Germline V gives CDR1 MDHEN, CDR2 SYDVKM. CDR3 length: 13 residues. The CDR3 sequence is CASTKVAGQPQHF. CDR3 in DNA: TGTGCCAGCACAAAAGTCGCGGGTCAGCCCCAGCATTTT. Together with reference TRBV28 and TRBJ1-5, the CDR3 gives the full variable domain: DVKVTQSSRYLVKRTGEKVFLECVQDMDHENMFWYRQDPGLGLRLIYFSYDVKMKEKGDIPEGYSVSREKKERFSLILESASTNQTSMYLCASTKVAGQPQHFGDGTRLSIL.

V usage is TRBV28 and J usage is TRBJ1-1; 7 positions match TRBD1. Trimming cost V 5 bases and J 7 bases; bases outside gene matches: 7. Germline values: CDR1 MDHEN, CDR2 SYDVKM. There are 13 residues in the CDR3. CDR3 in DNA: TGTGCCAGCAGTCTTCCCAGGGGGTATGAAGCTTTCTTT. Protein product: CASSLPRGYEAFF.

The V call is TRBV2, the J call TRBJ2-7; 12 positions agree with TRBD2. The CDR3 has 14 amino acids. CDR1 is SNHLY and CDR2 is FYNNEI in the germline V gene. Trimming at V came to 5 bases and at J to 7 bases, leaving 6 bases not matched to a gene. Here the CDR3 DNA reads TGTGCCAGCAGTCAACTAGCGGGAGGAGGTGAGCAGTACTTC. This gives the protein CASSQLAGGGEQYF.

The CDR3 here is CASSLGGLAYGYTF. The CDR3 DNA reads TGTGCCAGCAGCTTGGGGGGGTTGGCCTATGGCTACACCTTC. The V call is TRBV5-8, the J call TRBJ1-2, with D tentatively TRBD1 (5 bases). The CDR3 sequence is 14 residues long. V lost 0 bases and J 4 bases, leaving 10 bases between the germline ends. Germline CDR1 reads SGHTS; CDR2 reads YDEGEE.

This clone was seen only a few times. The chain carries TRBV7-9 and TRBJ1-2; D possibly corresponds to TRBD1 (6 bases). Germline V gene lookup returns CDR1 SEHNR and CDR2 FQNEAQ (reference sequence). V gave up 5 bases and J gave up 4 bases, with 20 bases separating them. The CDR3 is 16 amino acids. In DNA form, the CDR3 reads TGTGCCAGCAGCCCCGGAATCGGGGGCGCCTCCTATGGCTACACCTTC. Protein: CASSPGIGGASYGYTF.

The J gene is TRBJ1-6, the V gene TRBV10-3, with 7 bases matching TRBD1. This CDR3 is 17 amino acids long. With 0 bases clipped from V and 5 bases from J, the junction kept 7 bases outside the gene matches. Looked up from germline, CDR1 is ENHRY and CDR2 is SYGVKD. CDR3 sequence: CAISESLPGQNNSPLHF. CDR3 coding DNA: TGTGCCATCAGTGAGTCCCTTCCGGGACAGAATAATTCACCCCTCCACTTT.

This chain uses TRBV25-1 with TRBJ1-2; D remains ambiguous. The V and J ends lost 7 bases and 5 bases respectively, with 8 bases between them. The CDR3 is 11 residues long. Germline CDR1 reads MGHDK; CDR2 reads SYGVNS. The CDR3 spells CASTGTYGYTF. The DNA for the CDR3 is TGTGCCAGCACGGGAACATATGGCTACACCTTC.

The V gene is TRBV5-4, the J gene TRBJ1-3; D gene unclear. The CDR3 contains 12 residues. Trimming took 4 bases from V and 4 from J, leaving 6 bases between them. Germline V gene data show CDR1 as SGHNT and CDR2 as YYREEE (reference sequence). Here the CDR3 reads CASSLRGNTIYF. The CDR3 bases are TGTGCCAGCAGCCTCCGAGGAAACACCATATATTTT.

CDR3: CASQGDRSYEQYF. CDR3 DNA: TGTGCCAGCCAGGGTGACAGGTCCTACGAGCAGTACTTC. V is TRBV2 and J is TRBJ2-7; TRBD1 might be the D (6 bases). V lost 8 bases, J lost 1 base, and 12 bases lay in between. The CDR3 consists of 13 residues. Germline V lookup: CDR1 SNHLY, CDR2 FYNNEI.

V and J are TRBV30 and TRBJ2-2; D remains unclear. The CDR3 is 13 amino acids. The germline V gene encodes CDR1 GTSNPN and CDR2 SVGIG (reference sequence). Trimming removed 4 bases at V and 1 base at J, with 7 bases between. The CDR3 sequence: CAWKGQNTGELFF. CDR3 DNA sequence: TGTGCCTGGAAAGGGCAGAACACCGGGGAGCTGTTTTTT.

The chain carries TRBV18 and TRBJ1-5; TRBD1 agrees at 10 bases. Germline loops: CDR1 KGHSH, CDR2 LQKENI. The CDR3 contains 16 residues. The V and J ends lost 0 bases and 6 bases, in that order; junction bases with no gene match: 5. CDR3 residues: CASSPPDRGSGQPQHF. CDR3 DNA: TGTGCCAGCTCACCACCGGACAGGGGGTCTGGTCAGCCCCAGCATTTT.

The rearrangement uses TRBV7-9 and TRBJ2-6; 9 bases align to TRBD1. The CDR3 is 17 residues long. The V gene's germline CDR1 is SEHNR and CDR2 FQNEAQ (reference sequence). Trimming cost V 5 bases and J 4 bases; bases outside gene matches: 9. In DNA, the CDR3 is TGTGCCAGCAGCCCCGGACAGGGGCGTTCCGGGGCCAACGTCCTGACTTTC. This translates into CASSPGQGRSGANVLTF.

V and J are TRBV18 and TRBJ1-2; 9 nucleotides agree with TRBD1. The CDR3 runs to 15 residues. V dropped 2 bases and J dropped 6; count of bases not matched to a gene: 7. CDR1 is KGHSH and CDR2 is LQKENI in the germline V gene. The CDR3 bases are TGTGCCAGCTCACCAGTGGGACAGGGTATCAATGGCTACACCTTC. Translation: CASSPVGQGINGYTF.

This chain uses TRBV5-8 with TRBJ1-2; 9 bases align to TRBD1. This CDR3 comprises 14 residues. Germline V lookup: CDR1 SGHTS, CDR2 YDEGEE. The V segment lost 2 bases and the J segment 13 bases; nucleotides outside the gene matches: 12. CDR3 residues: CASSLEPGQGLGTF. Written as DNA, the CDR3 is TGTGCCAGCAGCTTAGAACCGGGACAGGGATTAGGCACCTTC.

This rearrangement joins TRBV25-1 to TRBJ1-3; D is uncertain. Germline CDR1 and CDR2: MGHDK and SYGVNS. The V gene lost 4 bases and the J gene lost 1 base, with 8 bases spanning the gap. The CDR3 has 14 residues. The CDR3 DNA reads as TGTGCCAGCAGTGGGGCCACGTCTGGAAACACCATATATTTT. Translated: CASSGATSGNTIYF.

This clone has a handful of counts. The rearrangement joins TRBV6-2 or TRBV6-3 to TRBJ2-3, with D perhaps TRBD1 (5 bases). Looked up from germline, CDR1 is MNHEY and CDR2 is SVGEGT. V lost 4 bases to trimming and J lost 4 bases, with 18 bases between them. This CDR3 is built from 16 residues. The CDR3 spells CASSLWRQRGSDTQYF. DNA for the CDR3: TGTGCCAGCAGTTTGTGGAGACAGCGAGGTTCAGATACGCAGTATTTT.

CDR3 in DNA: TGTGCCAGCAGCCTAACGGAGCGGAGGATACGCACAGATACGCAGTATTTT. Protein sequence: CASSLTERRIRTDTQYF. V gene TRBV11-2 combines with J gene TRBJ2-3, with D possibly matching TRBD2 (5 bases). The V and J ends lost 5 bases and 1 base respectively, with 19 bases between them. This CDR3 comprises 17 residues. The germline gives CDR1 SGHAT, CDR2 FQNNGV.

The sample holds a few counts of this clone. In nucleotides, the CDR3 is TGTGCCAGCAGCTTCTCGACTAGCGGGGGAACACTGCGGGAGCTGTTTTTT. It codes for CASSFSTSGGTLRELFF. This chain links TRBV5-4 with TRBJ2-2; 12 nucleotides align to TRBD2. Germline V gene sequence: CDR1 SGHNT, CDR2 YYREEE (reference sequence). V lost 2 bases, J lost 9 bases, and 11 bases stayed unmatched. There are 17 residues in the CDR3.